The clone carrying this TCR beta chain was seen only once. This sample is part of a study of shared clonotypes between healthy human individuals. Naive CD8 isolation took CD45RO-negative cells positively selected for CCR7 and excluded terminally differentiated effector memory CD45RA+ cells. V lost 0 bases, J lost 4 bases, and 13 bases lay in between. Germline CDR1 is MNHEY and CDR2 is SVGAGI. This CDR3 is 15 amino acids long. Sequencing used immunoSEQ multiplex PCR; TCRdb keeps in-frame clones, though not all of them. The data hold about 2.1 million clones, with over 85% observed a single time. This chain joins TRBV6-5 and TRBJ2-7; D might be TRBD1 or TRBD2, each matching 5 bases. This TCR was recovered from a man between 18 and 35 years old in good health. Some clones in this sample may be carry-over from other donors' samples. The sequencing input was naive CD8+ T cells from PBMCs. The CDR3 protein is CASSYSRDHRYEQYF. The DNA for the CDR3 is TGTGCCAGCAGTTACTCCCGGGACCACCGGTACGAGCAGTACTTC.